The 9 T cell receptor beta chains presented below share a single source sample, sequenced in a study of control samples from healthy donors and cancer patients (dated by TCRdb to about 2020). Library construction relied on the immunoSEQ multiplex PCR assay. TCRdb took over this immuneACCESS table, retaining in-frame rearrangements with V and J assigned. Such tables are incomplete; in checked studies, under half of the missing clones stem from an unresolved V gene, and the remainder is unexplained. The sample table shows some 80,000 clones, and roughly 90% are seen once. The top ten clonotypes cover under 2% of the sample. Sequenced sample: PBMCs. The receptors shown here come from a woman aged 55-69 years with head and neck cancer.

This chain connects TRBV2 to TRBJ1-5, with 7 bases fitting TRBD1. The CDR3 has 15 amino acids. The junction had 4 bases not matched to a gene; V was cut back by 5 bases and J by 0 bases. CDR1 and CDR2 from the germline V gene are SNHLY and FYNNEI. For the CDR3, the DNA is TGTGCCAGCAGTCGGGACAGCTATAGCAATCAGCCCCAGCATTTT. Its translation is CASSRDSYSNQPQHF.

For the CDR3, the DNA is TGTGCCAGCAGTTACCCCGGACAGGGGAGGGATTCACCCCTCCACTTT. Amino acids: CASSYPGQGRDSPLHF. The chain carries TRBV6-6 and TRBJ1-6; 9 bases line up with TRBD1. Per the germline V gene, CDR1 is MNHNY and CDR2 is SVGAGI (reference sequence). With V trimmed by 2 bases and J by 8 bases, 7 bases remained unmatched. CDR3 length equals 16 residues.

The chain uses TRBV28 and TRBJ2-3, with 7 bases aligning to TRBD1. The V gene's germline CDR1 is MDHEN and CDR2 SYDVKM. V dropped 5 bases and J dropped 0; count of bases not matched to a gene: 8. The CDR3 runs to 16 residues. In nucleotides, the CDR3 is TGTGCCAGCAGTCTCCCCGGACAGGAGAGCACAGATACGCAGTATTTT. Translated: CASSLPGQESTDTQYF.

J is TRBJ2-5 and V is TRBV12-3 or TRBV12-4; 7 nucleotides agree with TRBD2. Trimming cost V 6 bases and J 5 bases; bases outside gene matches: 6. The CDR3 runs 13 residues. The CDR3 reads CASSPGAGETQYF. The CDR3 DNA reads as TGTGCCAGCAGCCCGGGAGCGGGGGAGACCCAGTACTTC.

The chain links TRBV4-3 to TRBJ2-5; no firm D call. The CDR3 is 14 residues long. CDR1 and CDR2 (germline): LGHNA, YSLEER. Between the trimmed V and J ends, which lost 0 bases and 5 bases, there was a span of 10 bases. The CDR3 region has the DNA TGCGCCAGCAGCCAAGATATCCAGGTTGAGACCCAGTACTTC. Amino acid sequence: CASSQDIQVETQYF.

The chain carries TRBV2 and TRBJ2-3, with D perhaps assigned TRBD1 or TRBD2 (7 bases each). V was pared by 8 bases and J by 3 bases, with 24 bases between. The CDR3 consists of 17 residues. CDR1 SNHLY and CDR2 FYNNEI come from the germline V gene. The CDR3 loop is CASSPVRGRGGTDTQYF. In DNA form, the CDR3 reads TGTGCCAGCTCCCCAGTAAGGGGGCGCGGGGGAACAGATACGCAGTATTTT.

In its sample, this clone was seen once. The chain recombines TRBV15 with TRBJ1-6; D may be TRBD1 (5 bases). The CDR3 totals 15 residues. V lost 6 bases and J lost 4, with 13 bases in between. Germline CDR1 LNHNV, CDR2 YYDKDF (reference sequence). CDR3 sequence reads: CATRGAESYNSPLHF. The CDR3 DNA reads TGTGCCACCAGAGGGGCCGAGAGTTATAATTCACCCCTCCACTTT.

The chain employs TRBV29-1 and TRBJ1-2; 8 nucleotides align to TRBD1. The CDR3 totals 12 residues. The V gene's germline CDR1 is SQVTM and CDR2 ANQGSEA. V shed 6 bases and J 8 bases; nucleotides not matched to a gene: 8. DNA of the CDR3: TGCAGCGTGGACAGGGTCGATTGGGGCTACACCTTC. Amino acid sequence: CSVDRVDWGYTF.

The gene calls are TRBV12-5 and TRBJ2-2, with 14 bases that match TRBD2. The ends lost 0 bases at V and 8 bases at J; junction bases unmatched: 8. Per germline, CDR1 LGHNT and CDR2 FRNRAP. The CDR3 sequence is 18 residues long. CDR3: CASGLVMGLAGETGELFF. CDR3 bases: TGTGCTAGTGGTTTGGTAATGGGACTAGCGGGAGAAACGGGGGAGCTGTTTTTT. Together with reference TRBV12-5 and TRBJ2-2, the CDR3 gives the full variable domain: DARVTQTPRHKVTEMGQEVTMRCQPILGHNTVFWYRQTMMQGLELLAYFRNRAPLDDSGMPKDRFSAEMPDATLATLKIQPSEPRDSAVYFCASGLVMGLAGETGELFFGEGSRLTVL.